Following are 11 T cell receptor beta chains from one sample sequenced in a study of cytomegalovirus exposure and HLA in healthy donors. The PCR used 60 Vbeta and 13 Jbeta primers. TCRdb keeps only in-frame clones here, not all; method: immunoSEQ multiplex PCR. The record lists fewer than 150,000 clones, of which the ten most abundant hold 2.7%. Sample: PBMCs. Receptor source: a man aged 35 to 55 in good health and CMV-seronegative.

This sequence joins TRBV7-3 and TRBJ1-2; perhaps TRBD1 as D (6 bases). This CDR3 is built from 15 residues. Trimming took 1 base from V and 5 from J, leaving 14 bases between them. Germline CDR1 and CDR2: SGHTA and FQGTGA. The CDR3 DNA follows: TGTGCCAGCAGCTTAAACCCAGGGGCCGAGTATGGCTACACCTTC. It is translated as CASSLNPGAEYGYTF.

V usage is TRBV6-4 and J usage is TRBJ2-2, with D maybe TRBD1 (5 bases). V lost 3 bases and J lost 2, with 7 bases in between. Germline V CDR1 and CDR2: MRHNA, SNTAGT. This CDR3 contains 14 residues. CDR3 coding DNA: TGTGCCAGCAGTGATCAGGGTAACACCGGGGAGCTGTTTTTT. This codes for CASSDQGNTGELFF.

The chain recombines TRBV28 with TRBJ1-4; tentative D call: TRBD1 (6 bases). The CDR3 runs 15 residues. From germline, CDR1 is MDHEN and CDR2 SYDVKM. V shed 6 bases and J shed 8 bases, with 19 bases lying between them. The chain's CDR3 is CASREQGPSAEKLFF. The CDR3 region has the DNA TGTGCCAGCAGGGAACAGGGTCCCTCGGCGGAAAAACTGTTTTTT. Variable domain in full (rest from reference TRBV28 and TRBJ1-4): DVKVTQSSRYLVKRTGEKVFLECVQDMDHENMFWYRQDPGLGLRLIYFSYDVKMKEKGDIPEGYSVSREKKERFSLILESASTNQTSMYLCASREQGPSAEKLFFGSGTQLSVL.

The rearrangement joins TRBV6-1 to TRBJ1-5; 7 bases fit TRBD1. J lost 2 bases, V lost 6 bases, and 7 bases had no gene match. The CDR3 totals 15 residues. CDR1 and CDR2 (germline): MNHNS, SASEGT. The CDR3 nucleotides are TGTGCCAGCAGCCAGAGGGGGCAGGGCAATCAGCCCCAGCATTTT. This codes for CASSQRGQGNQPQHF.

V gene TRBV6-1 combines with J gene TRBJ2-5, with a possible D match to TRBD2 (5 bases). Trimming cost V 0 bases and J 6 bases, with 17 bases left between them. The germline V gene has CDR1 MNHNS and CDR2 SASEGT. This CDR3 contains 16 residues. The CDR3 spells CASSEAPVAEVKTQYF. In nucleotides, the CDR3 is TGTGCCAGCAGTGAAGCCCCGGTCGCGGAGGTAAAGACCCAGTACTTC.

The CDR3 loop is CSVAPDTPGGTQYF. The DNA for the CDR3 is TGCAGCGTTGCCCCGGACACCCCGGGGGGGACCCAGTACTTC. The genes are TRBV29-1 and TRBJ2-5; 7 positions match TRBD2. The CDR3 spans 14 residues. The junction had 12 bases not matched to a gene; V was cut back by 4 bases and J by 7 bases. CDR1 and CDR2 (germline): SQVTM, ANQGSEA.

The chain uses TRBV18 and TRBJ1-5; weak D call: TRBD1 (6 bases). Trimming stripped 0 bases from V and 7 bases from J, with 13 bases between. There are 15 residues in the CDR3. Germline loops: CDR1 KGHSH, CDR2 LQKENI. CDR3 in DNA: TGTGCCAGCTCACCACCGGGGGCCGGGCGGCAGCCCCAGCATTTT. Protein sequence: CASSPPGAGRQPQHF.

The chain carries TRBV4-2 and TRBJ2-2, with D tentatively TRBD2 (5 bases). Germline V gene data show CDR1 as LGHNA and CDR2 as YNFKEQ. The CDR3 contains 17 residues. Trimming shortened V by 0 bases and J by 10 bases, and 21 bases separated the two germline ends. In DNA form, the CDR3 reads TGTGCCAGCAGCCAAGATCCGGGGAACGGAGCGAGTTCGGAGCTGTTTTTT. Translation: CASSQDPGNGASSELFF.

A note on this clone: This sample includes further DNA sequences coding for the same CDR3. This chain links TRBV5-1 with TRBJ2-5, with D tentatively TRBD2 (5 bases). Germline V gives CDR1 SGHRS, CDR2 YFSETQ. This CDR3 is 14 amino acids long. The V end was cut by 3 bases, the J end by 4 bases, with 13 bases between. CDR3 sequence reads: CASSSPGTRETQYF. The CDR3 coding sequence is TGCGCCAGCAGCTCGCCGGGAACTCGAGAGACCCAGTACTTC.

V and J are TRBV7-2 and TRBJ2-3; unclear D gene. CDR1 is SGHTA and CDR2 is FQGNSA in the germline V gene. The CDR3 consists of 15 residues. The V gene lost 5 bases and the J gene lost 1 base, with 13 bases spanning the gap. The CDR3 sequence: CASSPWSVGTDTQYF. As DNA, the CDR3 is TGTGCCAGCAGCCCTTGGTCGGTTGGCACAGATACGCAGTATTTT.

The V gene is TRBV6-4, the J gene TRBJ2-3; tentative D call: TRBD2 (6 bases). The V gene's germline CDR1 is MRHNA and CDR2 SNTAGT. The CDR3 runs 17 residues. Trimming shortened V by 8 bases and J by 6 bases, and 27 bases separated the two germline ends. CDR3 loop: CASGTRDSAPLADTQYF. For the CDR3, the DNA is TGTGCCAGCGGCACCCGGGACTCTGCCCCCTTAGCTGATACGCAGTATTTT.